This entry concerns a single T cell receptor (beta chain). Antigen unknown. The data belong to a study of T cells in narcolepsy. Study overall: Healthy controls were enrolled alongside patients with narcolepsy type 1 or type 2. Overall study results and limits: Comparing one patient's CSF and blood CD4+ clonotypes highlighted HCRT- and TRIB2-specific autoreactive clonotypes. Autoreactive clonotypes reportedly recurred in blood of same and different patients, not controls.

Measured with immunoSEQ multiplex PCR; TCRdb has only the in-frame clones, and not every one. This sample has tens of thousands of clones; about 86% occur once, and the top ten carry around 4%. The CDR3 runs to 14 residues. After removal of 3 bases from V and 6 bases from J, the junction contained 8 bases not matched to a gene. From germline, CDR1 is SGHTA and CDR2 FQGNSA. This sequence joins TRBV7-2 and TRBJ2-7; 7 nucleotides agree with TRBD1. This clonotype originated in a human donor in good health. The sample consisted of memory (CD45RA-) CD4+ T cells from blood. This chain's CDR3 is CASSLIGAGGEQYF. The CDR3, as DNA: TGTGCCAGCAGCTTGATTGGGGCAGGGGGCGAGCAGTACTTC. The full variable domain, with the rest looked up from reference TRBV7-2 and TRBJ2-7, is GAGVSQSPSNKVTEKGKDVELRCDPISGHTALYWYRQSLGQGLEFLIYFQGNSAPDKSGLPSDRFSAERTGGSVSTLTIQRTQQEDSAVYLCASSLIGAGGEQYFGPGTRLTVT.